The present T cell receptor beta chain was sequenced within a study of blood T cell repertoires in COVID-19. Study summary: PBMCs, B-cell-depleted T cells, or T cells provided the cDNA or gDNA that made up the material.

During active infection, Seattle patients enrolled and were then monitored through disease. This table comes from immunoSEQ multiplex PCR, and its TCRdb copy is limited to in-frame clones, with some not included. The sample gives 70,000 or so clones, approximately 86% of which show up once; about 15% is in the top ten. The sample comprised peripheral blood. The clonotype was recovered from a man in his forties or fifties with COVID-19, enrolled during active disease.

The CDR3 bases are TGTGCCACGAGACAGGGGCAAGCTTTCTCTGGAAACACCATATATTTT. It translates to CATRQGQAFSGNTIYF. The V call is TRBV2, the J call TRBJ1-3, with 8 nucleotides matching TRBD1. The CDR3 runs to 16 residues. V lost 10 bases and J lost 0; bases outside the gene matches: 11. From germline, CDR1 is SNHLY and CDR2 FYNNEI.